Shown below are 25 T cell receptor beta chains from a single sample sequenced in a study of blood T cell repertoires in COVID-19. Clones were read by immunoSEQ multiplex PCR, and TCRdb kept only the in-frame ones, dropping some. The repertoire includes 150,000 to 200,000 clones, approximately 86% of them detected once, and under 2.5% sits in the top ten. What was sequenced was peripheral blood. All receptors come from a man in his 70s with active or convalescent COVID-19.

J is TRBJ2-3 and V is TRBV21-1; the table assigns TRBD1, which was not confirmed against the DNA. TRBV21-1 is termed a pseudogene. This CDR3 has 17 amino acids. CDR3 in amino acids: CASSRHETDPSTDTQYF. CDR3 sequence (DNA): TGTGCCAGCAGCAGACACGAGACAGACCCTAGCACAGATACGCAGTATTTT.

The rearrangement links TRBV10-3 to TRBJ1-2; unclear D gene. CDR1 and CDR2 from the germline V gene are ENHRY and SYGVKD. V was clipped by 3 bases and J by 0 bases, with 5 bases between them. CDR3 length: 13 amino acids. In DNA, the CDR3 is TGTGCCATCAGTGAAGGAGCTAACTATGGCTACACCTTC. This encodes CAISEGANYGYTF.

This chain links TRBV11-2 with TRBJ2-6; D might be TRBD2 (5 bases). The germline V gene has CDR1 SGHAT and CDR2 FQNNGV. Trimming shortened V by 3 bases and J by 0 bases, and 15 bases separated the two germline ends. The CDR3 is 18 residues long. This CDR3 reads CASSFSGSGSSGANVLTF. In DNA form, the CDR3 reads TGTGCCAGCAGCTTTAGTGGCAGCGGAAGCTCTGGGGCCAACGTCCTGACTTTC.

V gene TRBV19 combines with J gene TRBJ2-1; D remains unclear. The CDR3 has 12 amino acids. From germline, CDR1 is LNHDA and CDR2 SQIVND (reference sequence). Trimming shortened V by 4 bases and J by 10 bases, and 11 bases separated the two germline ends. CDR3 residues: CASSNLVGEQFF. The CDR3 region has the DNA TGTGCCAGTAGTAACCTAGTAGGCGAGCAGTTCTTC. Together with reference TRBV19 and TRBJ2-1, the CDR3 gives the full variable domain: DGGITQSPKYLFRKEGQNVTLSCEQNLNHDAMYWYRQDPGQGLRLIYYSQIVNDFQKGDIAEGYSVSREKKESFPLTVTSAQKNPTAFYLCASSNLVGEQFFGPGTRLTVL.

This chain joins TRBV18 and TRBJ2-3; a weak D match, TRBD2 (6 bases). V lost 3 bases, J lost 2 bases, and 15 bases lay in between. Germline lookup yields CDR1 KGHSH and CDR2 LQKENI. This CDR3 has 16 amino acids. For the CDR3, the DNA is TGTGCCAGCTCACCCCGACGAGGGCGGGACACAGATACGCAGTATTTT. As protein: CASSPRRGRDTDTQYF. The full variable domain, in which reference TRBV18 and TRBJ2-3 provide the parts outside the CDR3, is NAGVMQNPRHLVRRRGQEARLRCSPMKGHSHVYWYRQLPEEGLKFMVYLQKENIIDESGMPKERFSAEFPKEGPSILRIQQVVRGDSAAYFCASSPRRGRDTDTQYFGPGTRLTVL.

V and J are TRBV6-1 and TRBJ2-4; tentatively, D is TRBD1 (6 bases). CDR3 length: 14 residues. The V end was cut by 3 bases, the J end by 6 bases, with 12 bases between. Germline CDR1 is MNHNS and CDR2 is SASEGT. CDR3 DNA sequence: TGTGCCAGCAGTGATATCAGGGGCCTAAACATTCAGTACTTC. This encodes CASSDIRGLNIQYF.

CDR3 region: CASSHSSGGRTGELFF. CDR3 in DNA: TGTGCCAGCAGCCATAGTTCCGGGGGGCGGACCGGGGAGCTGTTTTTT. J is TRBJ2-2 and V is TRBV3-1 (or the pseudogene TRBV3-2), with D tentatively TRBD2 (7 bases). This CDR3 spans 16 amino acids. Trimming removed 3 bases at V and 5 bases at J, with 16 bases between. The germline CDR1 and CDR2 sequences are LGHDT and YNNKEL (reference sequence).

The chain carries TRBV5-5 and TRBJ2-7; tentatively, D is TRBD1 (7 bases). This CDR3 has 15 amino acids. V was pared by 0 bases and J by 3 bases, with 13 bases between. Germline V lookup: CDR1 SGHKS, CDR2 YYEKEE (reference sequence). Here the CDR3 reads CASSLASGGLYEQYF. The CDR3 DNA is TGTGCCAGCAGCTTGGCGTCAGGGGGGCTCTACGAGCAGTACTTC.

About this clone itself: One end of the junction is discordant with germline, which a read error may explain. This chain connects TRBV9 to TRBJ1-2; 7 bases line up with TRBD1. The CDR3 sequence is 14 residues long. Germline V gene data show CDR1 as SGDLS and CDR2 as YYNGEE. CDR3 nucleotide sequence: TGTGCCAGCAGCGTAGTGCCGGACAGGTCGGGCAGCCACTTC. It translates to CASSVVPDRSGSHF.

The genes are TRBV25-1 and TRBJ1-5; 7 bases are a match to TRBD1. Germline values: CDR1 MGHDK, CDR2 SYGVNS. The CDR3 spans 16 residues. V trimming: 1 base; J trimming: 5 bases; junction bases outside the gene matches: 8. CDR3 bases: TGTGCCAGCAGTGAATCAGGGACAGTAAATGATCAGCCCCAGCATTTT. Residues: CASSESGTVNDQPQHF.

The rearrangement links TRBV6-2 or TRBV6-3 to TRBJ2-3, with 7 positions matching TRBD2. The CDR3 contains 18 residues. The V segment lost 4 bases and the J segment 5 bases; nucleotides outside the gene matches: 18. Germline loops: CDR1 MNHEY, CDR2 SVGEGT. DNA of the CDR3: TGTGCCAGCAGTTGGAAAGGGTTTTCGAGGGAGGGCATAGATACGCAGTATTTT. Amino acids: CASSWKGFSREGIDTQYF.

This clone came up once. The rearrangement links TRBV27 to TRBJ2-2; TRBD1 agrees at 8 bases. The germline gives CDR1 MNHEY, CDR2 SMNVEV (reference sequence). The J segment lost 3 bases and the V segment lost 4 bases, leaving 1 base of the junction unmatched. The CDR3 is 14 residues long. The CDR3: CASSSTGDTGELFF. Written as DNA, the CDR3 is TGTGCCAGCAGTTCGACAGGGGACACCGGGGAGCTGTTTTTT.

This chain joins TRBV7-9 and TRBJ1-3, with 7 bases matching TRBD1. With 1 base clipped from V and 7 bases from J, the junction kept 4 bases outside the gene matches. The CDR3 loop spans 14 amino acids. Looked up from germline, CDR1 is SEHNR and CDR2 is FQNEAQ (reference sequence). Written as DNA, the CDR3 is TGTGCCAGCAGCTTAGACAGGGGAGCGAACACCATATATTTT. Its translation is CASSLDRGANTIYF. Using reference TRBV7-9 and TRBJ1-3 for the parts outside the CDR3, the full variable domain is DTGVSQNPRHKITKRGQNVTFRCDPISEHNRLYWYRQTLGQGPEFLTYFQNEAQLEKSRLLSDRFSAERPKGSFSTLEIQRTEQGDSAMYLCASSLDRGANTIYFGEGSWLTVV.

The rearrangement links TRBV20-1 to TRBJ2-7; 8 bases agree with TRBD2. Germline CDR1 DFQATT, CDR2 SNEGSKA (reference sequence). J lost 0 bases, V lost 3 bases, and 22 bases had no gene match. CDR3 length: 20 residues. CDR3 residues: CSASAKAGVIPPLISYEQYF. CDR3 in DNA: TGCAGTGCTAGTGCTAAAGCGGGAGTAATACCACCTTTAATCTCCTACGAGCAGTACTTC.

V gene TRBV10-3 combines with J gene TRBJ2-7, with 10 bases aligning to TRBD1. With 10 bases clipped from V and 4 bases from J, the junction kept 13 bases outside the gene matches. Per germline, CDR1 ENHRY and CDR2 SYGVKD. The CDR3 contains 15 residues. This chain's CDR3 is CATGGPDRGMYEQYF. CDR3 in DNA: TGTGCCACGGGAGGGCCGGACAGGGGGATGTACGAGCAGTACTTC.

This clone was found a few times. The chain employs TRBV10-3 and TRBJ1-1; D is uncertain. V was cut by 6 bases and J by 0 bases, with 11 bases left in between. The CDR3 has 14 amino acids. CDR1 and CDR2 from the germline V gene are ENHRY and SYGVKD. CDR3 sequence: CAISLQSMNTEAFF. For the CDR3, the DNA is TGTGCCATCAGCCTACAGAGTATGAACACTGAAGCTTTCTTT.

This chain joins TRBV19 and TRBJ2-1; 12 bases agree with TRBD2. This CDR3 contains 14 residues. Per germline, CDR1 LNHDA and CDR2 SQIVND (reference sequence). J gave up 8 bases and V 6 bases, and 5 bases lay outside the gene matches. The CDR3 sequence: CASSPTSGSHEQFF. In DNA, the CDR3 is TGTGCCAGTAGCCCGACTAGCGGGAGTCATGAGCAGTTCTTC.

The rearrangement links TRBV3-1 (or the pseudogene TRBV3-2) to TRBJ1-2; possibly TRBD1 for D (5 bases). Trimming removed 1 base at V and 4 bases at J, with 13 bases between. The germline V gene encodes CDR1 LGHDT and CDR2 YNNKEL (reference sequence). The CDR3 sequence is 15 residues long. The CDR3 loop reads CASSQGLGVGYGYTF. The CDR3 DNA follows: TGTGCCAGCAGCCAAGGATTAGGGGTTGGCTATGGCTACACCTTC.

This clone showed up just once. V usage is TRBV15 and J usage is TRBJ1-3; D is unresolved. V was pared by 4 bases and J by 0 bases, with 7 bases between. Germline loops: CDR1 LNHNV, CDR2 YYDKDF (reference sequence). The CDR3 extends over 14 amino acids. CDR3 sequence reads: CATSNGDSGNTIYF. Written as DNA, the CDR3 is TGTGCCACCAGCAATGGAGACTCTGGAAACACCATATATTTT.

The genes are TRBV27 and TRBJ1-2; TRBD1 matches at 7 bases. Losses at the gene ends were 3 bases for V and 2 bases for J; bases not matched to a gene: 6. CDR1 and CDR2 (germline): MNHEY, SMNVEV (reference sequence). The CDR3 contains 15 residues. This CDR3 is CASSLGLQGNYGYTF. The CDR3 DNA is TGTGCCAGCAGTTTGGGTCTACAGGGGAACTATGGCTACACCTTC.

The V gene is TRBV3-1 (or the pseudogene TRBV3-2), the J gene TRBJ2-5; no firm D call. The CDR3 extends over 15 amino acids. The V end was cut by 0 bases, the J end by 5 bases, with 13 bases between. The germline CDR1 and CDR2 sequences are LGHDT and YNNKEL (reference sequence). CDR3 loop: CASSQEGAVGETQYF. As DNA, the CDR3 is TGTGCCAGCAGCCAAGAGGGTGCGGTTGGGGAGACCCAGTACTTC.

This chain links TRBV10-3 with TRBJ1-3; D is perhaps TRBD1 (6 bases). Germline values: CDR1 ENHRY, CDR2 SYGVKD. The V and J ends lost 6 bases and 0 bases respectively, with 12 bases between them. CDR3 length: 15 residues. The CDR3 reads CAISPGTPSGNTIYF. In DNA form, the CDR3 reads TGTGCCATCAGCCCTGGGACACCCTCTGGAAACACCATATATTTT.

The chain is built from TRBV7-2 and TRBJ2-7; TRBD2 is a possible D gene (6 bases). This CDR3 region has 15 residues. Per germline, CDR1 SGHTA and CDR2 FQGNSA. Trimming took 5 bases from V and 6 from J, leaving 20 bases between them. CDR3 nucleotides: TGTGCCAGCAGCGGACGGTGGGCGGGGCTGGGCGAGCAGTACTTC. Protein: CASSGRWAGLGEQYF.

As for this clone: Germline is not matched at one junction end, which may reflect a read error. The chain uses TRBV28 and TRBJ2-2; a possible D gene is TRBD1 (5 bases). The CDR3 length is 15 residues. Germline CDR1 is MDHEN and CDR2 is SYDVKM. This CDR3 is CAGSFLGTGTGELFF. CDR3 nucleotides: TGTGCCGGCAGTTTCTTGGGAACAGGCACCGGGGAGCTGTTTTTT. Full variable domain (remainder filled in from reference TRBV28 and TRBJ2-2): DVKVTQSSRYLVKRTGEKVFLECVQDMDHENMFWYRQDPGLGLRLIYFSYDVKMKEKGDIPEGYSVSREKKERFSLILESASTNQTSMYLCAGSFLGTGTGELFFGEGSRLTVL.

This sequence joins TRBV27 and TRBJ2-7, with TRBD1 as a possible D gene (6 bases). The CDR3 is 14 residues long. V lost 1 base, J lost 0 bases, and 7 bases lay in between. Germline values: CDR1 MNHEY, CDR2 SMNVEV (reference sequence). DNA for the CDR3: TGTGCCAGCAGTTTATACAGGGCCTCCTACGAGCAGTACTTC. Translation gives CASSLYRASYEQYF.